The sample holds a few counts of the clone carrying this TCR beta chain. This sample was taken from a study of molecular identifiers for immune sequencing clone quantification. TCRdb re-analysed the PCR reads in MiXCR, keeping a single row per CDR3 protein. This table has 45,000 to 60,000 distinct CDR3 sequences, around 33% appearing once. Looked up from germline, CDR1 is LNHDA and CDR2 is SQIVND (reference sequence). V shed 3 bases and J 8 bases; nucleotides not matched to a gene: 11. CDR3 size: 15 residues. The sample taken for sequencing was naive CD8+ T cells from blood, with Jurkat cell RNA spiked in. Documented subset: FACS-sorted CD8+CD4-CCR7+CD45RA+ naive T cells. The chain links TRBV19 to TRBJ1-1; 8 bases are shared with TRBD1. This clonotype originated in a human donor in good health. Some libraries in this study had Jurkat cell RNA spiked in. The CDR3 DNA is TGTGCCAGTAGTATCCCCTCGACAGGGGTTCGAGAAGCTTTCTTT. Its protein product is CASSIPSTGVREAFF.